This T cell receptor (beta chain) was identified during a study of T cell responses to AZD1222 COVID-19 vaccine. Trimming took 2 bases from V and 5 from J, leaving 10 bases between them. The CDR3 spans 13 residues. Data came from immunoSEQ multiplex PCR; TCRdb stores just in-frame clones and leaves some out. The sample carries around 80,000 clones, approximately 89% recorded once. Overall study findings and caveats: Among the donors, most were white British and more were female, and clonal diversity was possibly underestimated. Sampled repertoires all dated from after the peak T cell response.

This clone was found once. What it binds is unknown. The study pooled second doses at about 4 or about 12 weeks. The sample was peripheral blood, taken 28 days after the second AZD1222 dose. V usage is TRBV23-1 and J usage is TRBJ2-7; D is possibly TRBD1 (6 bases). TRBV23-1 is annotated as an ORF whose role is uncertain. The TCR originated in an adult who received the AZD1222 COVID-19 vaccine. The CDR3 loop is CASSQRTADEQYF. CDR3 DNA sequence: TGCGCCAGCAGTCAAAGGACAGCGGACGAGCAGTACTTC.